Each of the 25 T cell receptor beta chains below was sequenced from the same sample in a study of read filtering for tumor transcriptome and immune sequencing. From roughly 0.4 ug of RNA, a library with molecular barcoded alpha/delta and beta/gamma adaptors was made. TCRdb reprocessed the reads via MiXCR and lists one record per CDR3 protein. Of about 130,000 distinct CDR3 sequences listed, roughly an eighth were seen once; the top ten hold around 8.3%. The source material was a population of CD138-negative cells sorted from bone marrow. Receptor source: a donor at least 40 years old with multiple myeloma.

Remarks on this clonotype: The CDR3 end shows no conserved phenylalanine or tryptophan, and so a read error is likely. This sequence joins TRBV14 and TRBJ1-4; possible D gene TRBD1, 6 bases. This CDR3 spans 14 amino acids. CDR1 and CDR2 from the germline V gene are SGHDN and FVKESK. V gave up 4 bases and J gave up 8 bases, with 14 bases separating them. CDR3 coding DNA: TGTGCCAGCAGCCCGGGACATAGGATAGAAAAACTGTTTTCT. This translates into CASSPGHRIEKLFS.

This clonotype was observed a few times. The chain couples TRBV4-1 to TRBJ1-1; TRBD1 might be the D (5 bases). The CDR3 is 15 residues long. Trimming removed 0 bases from V and 8 bases from J, with 16 bases in between. Looked up from germline, CDR1 is MGHRA and CDR2 is YSYEKL. DNA of the CDR3: TGCGCCAGCAGCCAAGAAATGATTTCGGGGACCGAAGCTTTCTTT. Its protein is CASSQEMISGTEAFF.

In this sample, this clonotype turned up many times. The chain is built from TRBV20-1 and TRBJ2-1; 13 bases line up with TRBD2. Trimming cost V 1 base and J 1 base; bases outside gene matches: 13. The CDR3 is 20 amino acids. Germline-derived CDR1 and CDR2 are DFQATT and SNEGSKA (reference sequence). CDR3 protein: CSARAVGLAGVGMSYNEQFF. CDR3 nucleotides: TGCAGTGCTAGAGCTGTCGGACTAGCGGGAGTAGGGATGTCCTACAATGAGCAGTTCTTC.

At least ten counts were recorded for this clonotype. J is TRBJ2-4 and V is TRBV5-6; D possibly corresponds to TRBD1 (7 bases). The CDR3 is 16 residues long. CDR1 is SGHDT and CDR2 is YYEEEE in the germline V gene. V was cut by 4 bases and J by 1 base, with 15 bases left in between. CDR3 in amino acids: CASSETGRLAKNIQYF. As DNA, the CDR3 is TGTGCCAGCAGCGAGACAGGGAGGTTGGCCAAAAACATTCAGTACTTC.

This clonotype was observed many times. J is TRBJ2-2 and V is TRBV24-1; perhaps TRBD2 as D (6 bases). The V gene's germline CDR1 is KGHDR and CDR2 SFDVKD. The CDR3 length is 14 residues. The germline V and J ends were trimmed by 3 bases and 6 bases, with 10 bases remaining between them. The CDR3 DNA follows: TGTGCCACCAGTGATGGGCTAGCGCCCGGGGAGCTGTTTTTT. Encoded protein: CATSDGLAPGELFF.

This clonotype was detected many times. The chain combines TRBV11-2 with TRBJ2-3, with TRBD2 matching 8 bases. This CDR3 comprises 15 residues. Per germline, CDR1 SGHAT and CDR2 FQNNGV. The ends lost 1 base at V and 2 bases at J; junction bases unmatched: 2. CDR3 sequence: CASSLAGGYTDTQYF. CDR3 nucleotide sequence: TGTGCCAGCAGCTTAGCGGGAGGGTACACAGATACGCAGTATTTT.

As regards this clonotype: This sequence may be a read error, since a much larger clone differs from it by one base. Given the absence of the conserved phenylalanine or tryptophan at the CDR3 end, a read error is likely. This sequence joins TRBV5-1 and TRBJ2-7; 8 nucleotides line up with TRBD1. J lost 5 bases, V lost 0 bases, and 7 bases had no gene match. Germline CDR1 reads SGHRS; CDR2 reads YFSETQ. The CDR3 runs to 15 residues. The CDR3 loop is CASSLAQGAHNEQYY. The DNA for the CDR3 is TGCGCCAGCAGCTTGGCTCAGGGGGCGCACAACGAGCAGTACTAC.

This clonotype has at least ten counts. The V and J genes are TRBV7-2 and TRBJ1-4; 12 bases map to TRBD1. After removal of 5 bases from V and 8 bases from J, the junction contained 9 bases not matched to a gene. The CDR3 is 16 amino acids. In germline, CDR1 is SGHTA, CDR2 FQGNSA. The DNA for the CDR3 is TGTGCCAGCAGCCCACATCGGGACAGGGGGCGGGAAAAACTGTTTTTT. Translating gives CASSPHRDRGREKLFF.

This clonotype was seen repeatedly, ten times or more. The chain links TRBV28 to TRBJ2-1; 9 bases map to TRBD1. Losses at the gene ends were 7 bases for V and 9 bases for J; bases not matched to a gene: 13. CDR3 length: 15 amino acids. CDR1 and CDR2 (germline): MDHEN, SYDVKM. In DNA form, the CDR3 reads TGTGCCAGCAAACAGACGGGACAGGGTTTTGGTGAGCAGTTCTTC. Translation: CASKQTGQGFGEQFF.

Written as DNA, the CDR3 is TGTGCCAGTAGCGGGTCCGGGGGTCCTGTTAGCACAGATACGCAGTATTTT. Amino acid sequence: CASSGSGGPVSTDTQYF. V is TRBV19 and J is TRBJ2-3, with a possible D match to TRBD2 (6 bases). V was shortened by 6 bases and J by 0 bases, with 19 bases between the two germline ends. CDR1 and CDR2 (germline): LNHDA, SQIVND (reference sequence). The CDR3 sequence is 17 residues long.

This clonotype occurred a few times. The chain couples TRBV7-9 to TRBJ1-5; weak D call: TRBD1 (5 bases). Between the trimmed V and J ends, which lost 1 base and 2 bases, there was a span of 24 bases. Germline V lookup: CDR1 SEHNR, CDR2 FQNEAQ (reference sequence). The CDR3 length is 20 residues. As DNA, the CDR3 is TGTGCCAGCAGCTTAGGTTCGGGGGACTCAATAGGTATTGGCAATCAGCCCCAGCATTTT. This gives the protein CASSLGSGDSIGIGNQPQHF. Full variable domain (missing parts from reference TRBV7-9 and TRBJ1-5): DTGVSQNPRHKITKRGQNVTFRCDPISEHNRLYWYRQTLGQGPEFLTYFQNEAQLEKSRLLSDRFSAERPKGSFSTLEIQRTEQGDSAMYLCASSLGSGDSIGIGNQPQHFGDGTRLSIL.

The chain combines TRBV20-1 with TRBJ2-4, with D perhaps TRBD1 or TRBD2 (5 bases each). Trimming left V 4 bases short and J 2 bases short, with 9 bases between. This CDR3 contains 13 residues. From germline, CDR1 is DFQATT and CDR2 SNEGSKA (reference sequence). DNA for the CDR3: TGCAGTGCTAAAGAGGGGTCCAAAAACATTCAGTACTTC. Its translation is CSAKEGSKNIQYF.

This clonotype has a handful of counts. The chain uses TRBV7-2 and TRBJ2-2, with 7 bases matching TRBD2. Losses at the gene ends were 3 bases for V and 0 bases for J; bases not matched to a gene: 1. There are 15 residues in the CDR3. Germline V gene sequence: CDR1 SGHTA, CDR2 FQGNSA. CDR3 loop: CASSFSGTNTGELFF. The CDR3 nucleotides read TGTGCCAGCAGCTTCAGCGGGACGAACACCGGGGAGCTGTTTTTT.

The sample holds many counts of this clonotype. V and J are TRBV28 and TRBJ2-7; D is uncertain. Trimming shortened V by 5 bases and J by 2 bases, and 7 bases separated the two germline ends. The germline gives CDR1 MDHEN, CDR2 SYDVKM. The CDR3 has 12 residues. The CDR3 DNA reads TGTGCCAGCAGTCCGGACGCCTACGAGCAGTACTTC. Its translation: CASSPDAYEQYF.

The chain is built from TRBV11-1 and TRBJ2-7; the D is unclear. CDR1 SGHAT and CDR2 FQDESV come from the germline V gene (reference sequence). The ends were cut back, 6 bases at V and 4 bases at J, with 7 bases in the middle. The CDR3 has 11 residues. The CDR3 DNA reads as TGTGCCAGCAGGTCAACATACGAGCAGTACTTC. Translation gives CASRSTYEQYF.

This clonotype was seen repeatedly, ten times or more. The chain carries TRBV11-2 and TRBJ2-1; 8 bases are a match to TRBD1. The CDR3 consists of 13 residues. CDR1 is SGHAT, CDR2 FQNNGV, per germline. The V and J ends lost 10 bases and 7 bases, in that order; junction bases with no gene match: 9. CDR3 DNA: TGTGCCACCCGGACAGGGTCGGCAAATGAGCAGTTCTTC. Translating gives CATRTGSANEQFF.

V usage is TRBV19 and J usage is TRBJ2-3; no definite D call. CDR3 size: 14 residues. With 3 bases removed from V and 4 bases from J, the gap between germline ends came to 11 bases. Germline V CDR1 and CDR2: LNHDA, SQIVND (reference sequence). This CDR3 reads CASSIRASADTQYF. CDR3 DNA sequence: TGTGCCAGTAGTATTCGAGCTTCCGCAGATACGCAGTATTTT.

About this clonotype itself: A much bigger clone sits one base away, suggesting this may be a read error. The chain uses TRBV9 and TRBJ1-5, with D possibly matching TRBD1 (5 bases). This CDR3 comprises 15 residues. Germline V gives CDR1 SGDLS, CDR2 YYNGEE. Written as DNA, the CDR3 is TGTGCCAGCGGCGTAATCAGGGTGAATTCTCAGCCCCAGCATTTT. This gives the protein CASGVIRVNSQPQHF.

This clonotype was seen many times. V gene TRBV9 combines with J gene TRBJ2-2; 14 bases align to TRBD2. CDR3 length equals 19 residues. V lost 2 bases and J lost 6; bases outside the gene matches: 12. Germline CDR1 SGDLS, CDR2 YYNGEE. The CDR3 bases are TGTGCCAGCAGCGTCGTCGGACTAGCGGGAGGAGGGGGGGCCGGGGAGCTGTTTTTT. Its translation is CASSVVGLAGGGGAGELFF.

This clonotype was seen repeatedly, ten times or more. This chain links TRBV5-1 with TRBJ2-2, with TRBD1 matching over 8 bases. Unmatched junction bases numbered 2, after V lost 3 bases and J lost 4 bases. The CDR3 extends over 14 amino acids. Germline CDR1 is SGHRS and CDR2 is YFSETQ. CDR3 bases: TGCGCCAGCAGCTGGGACAGGCTCACCGGGGAGCTGTTTTTT. This encodes CASSWDRLTGELFF.

This clonotype was counted ten times or more. This chain links TRBV7-8 with TRBJ1-1; the D is unclear. CDR1 and CDR2 from the germline V gene are SGHVS and FQNEAQ. The CDR3 has 13 amino acids. Trimming took off 0 bases at V and 7 bases at J, with 9 bases between the two ends. CDR3 in DNA: TGTGCCAGCAGCTTAGCGCGGGGATATGAAGCTTTCTTT. Residues: CASSLARGYEAFF. The full variable domain, with the rest looked up from reference TRBV7-8 and TRBJ1-1, is GAGVSQSPRYKVAKRGQDVALRCDPISGHVSLFWYQQALGQGPEFLTYFQNEAQLDKSGLPSDRFFAERPEGSVSTLKIQRTQQEDSAVYLCASSLARGYEAFFGQGTRLTVV.

By sample fraction, this clonotype is medium-sized. The chain combines TRBV7-9 with TRBJ2-1; D gene unclear. Trimming stripped 5 bases from V and 0 bases from J, with 11 bases between. The CDR3 is 15 amino acids. CDR1 is SEHNR and CDR2 is FQNEAQ in the germline V gene (reference sequence). DNA of the CDR3: TGTGCCAGCAGCCCCGGACCGAGCTCCTACAATGAGCAGTTCTTC. It translates to CASSPGPSSYNEQFF.

With regard to this clonotype: A read error may be the cause here, since a much bigger clone is one base away. The chain carries TRBV7-9 and TRBJ2-3; D unclear. The CDR3 spans 10 residues. Looked up from germline, CDR1 is SEHNR and CDR2 is FQNEAQ (reference sequence). Trimming removed 6 bases at V and 13 bases at J, with 11 bases between. In DNA, the CDR3 is TGTGCCAGCAGTCCTATTGAAGAGTATTTT. It is translated as CASSPIEEYF.

In its sample, this clonotype was seen many times. The genes are TRBV14 and TRBJ2-1; D is perhaps TRBD2 (6 bases). Trimming left V 4 bases short and J 4 bases short, with 23 bases between. CDR1 SGHDN and CDR2 FVKESK come from the germline V gene. This CDR3 has 18 amino acids. The CDR3 DNA reads as TGTGCCAGCAGCCCACCCGGGACGCGCGGGATGGAGTACAATGAGCAGTTCTTC. This codes for CASSPPGTRGMEYNEQFF.

In this sample, this clonotype turned up a few times. This chain links TRBV5-1 with TRBJ2-5; D might be TRBD1 or TRBD2, each matching 5 bases. The CDR3 covers 16 residues. Germline CDR1 reads SGHRS; CDR2 reads YFSETQ. V lost 0 bases to trimming and J lost 5 bases, with 17 bases between them. CDR3 DNA: TGCGCCAGCAGCTTGGGGCCCCAGGGACCTTTGGAGACCCAGTACTTC. Translating gives CASSLGPQGPLETQYF.